What follows are 10 T cell receptor beta chains derived from one specimen sequenced in a study of T cells in Graves' hyperthyroidism and ophthalmopathy. The investigators amplified TCR beta CDR3 regions from RNA transcripts. Initially, a first-round RT-PCR of the TCR CDR3 employed the HTBI primer set. TCRdb passed the multiplex PCR reads through MiXCR, listing each CDR3 protein once. This sample has approximately 630,000 distinct CDR3 sequences, with about 17% found just once. Sequenced material: blood. The receptor set was obtained from a woman in her thirties with Graves' hyperthyroidism.

This clonotype turned up a few times. The chain joins TRBV5-1 to TRBJ2-1, with 7 bases lining up with TRBD1. This CDR3 contains 16 residues. The germline CDR1 and CDR2 sequences are SGHRS and YFSETQ. Losses at the gene ends were 7 bases for V and 2 bases for J; bases not matched to a gene: 12. The CDR3 bases are TGCGCCAGCCGGCCCCAACAGGGGCCCACCTACAATGAGCAGTTCTTC. Amino acid sequence: CASRPQQGPTYNEQFF.

This clonotype appeared a few times. The chain recombines TRBV5-5 with TRBJ2-2; D might be TRBD1 or TRBD2, each matching 6 bases. Germline CDR1 reads SGHKS; CDR2 reads YYEKEE (reference sequence). Between the trimmed V and J ends, which lost 4 bases and 4 bases, there was a span of 14 bases. This CDR3 has 15 amino acids. CDR3 sequence reads: CASSGGPGFTGELFF. In DNA, the CDR3 is TGTGCCAGCAGCGGGGGGCCCGGGTTCACCGGGGAGCTGTTTTTT.

The gene calls are TRBV14 and TRBJ2-5; D not resolved. The length of the CDR3 is 14 residues. The germline V gene encodes CDR1 SGHDN and CDR2 FVKESK. Trimming pared 4 bases from V and 3 bases from J, leaving 12 bases between. The CDR3 sequence is CASSPDPGEETQYF. The CDR3 bases are TGTGCCAGCAGCCCCGATCCTGGAGAAGAGACCCAGTACTTC.

This clonotype was observed at least ten times. The genes are TRBV2 and TRBJ1-1; the match to TRBD1 covers 7 bases. The CDR3 is 14 amino acids. Germline CDR1 reads SNHLY; CDR2 reads FYNNEI. J was trimmed by 4 bases and V by 6 bases; bases with no gene match: 8. CDR3 sequence reads: CASRLTGRSTEAFF. The CDR3 DNA sequence: TGTGCCAGCAGATTGACAGGGAGGAGCACTGAAGCTTTCTTT.

This clonotype showed up many times. The V gene is TRBV11-1, the J gene TRBJ2-1, with D maybe TRBD2 (5 bases). Trimming stripped 4 bases from V and 4 bases from J, with 20 bases between. The CDR3 spans 17 residues. Germline-derived CDR1 and CDR2 are SGHAT and FQDESV (reference sequence). CDR3 in DNA: TGTGCCAGCAGCTACACTGTCGGGGAGAGTGGTTACAATGAGCAGTTCTTC. Translated, it gives CASSYTVGESGYNEQFF.

This rearrangement joins TRBV20-1 to TRBJ1-2, with a tentative D call TRBD1 (5 bases). Between the trimmed V and J ends, which lost 4 bases and 3 bases, there was a span of 9 bases. The length of the CDR3 is 12 residues. The germline V gene has CDR1 DFQATT and CDR2 SNEGSKA (reference sequence). CDR3 loop: CSATGRDYGYTF. DNA of the CDR3: TGCAGTGCTACAGGGCGAGACTATGGCTACACCTTC.

The V call is TRBV7-8, the J call TRBJ1-6; D unresolved. With 2 bases removed from V and 10 bases from J, the gap between germline ends came to 15 bases. Germline V CDR1 and CDR2: SGHVS, FQNEAQ. CDR3 size: 15 residues. DNA for the CDR3: TGTGCCAGCAGCTTACCCCTGGAGTATCGATCACCCCTCCACTTT. It yields the protein CASSLPLEYRSPLHF.

The chain uses TRBV6-5 and TRBJ2-1; maybe TRBD2 (6 bases). V gave up 7 bases and J gave up 6 bases, with 7 bases separating them. The CDR3 is made up of 11 amino acids. The germline V gene encodes CDR1 MNHEY and CDR2 SVGAGI. CDR3 sequence: CASISGNEQFF. In DNA form, the CDR3 reads TGTGCCAGCATTAGCGGCAATGAGCAGTTCTTC.

This chain links TRBV18 with TRBJ2-3, with D perhaps matching TRBD2 (6 bases). The CDR3 extends over 15 amino acids. Trimming removed 2 bases from V and 2 bases from J, with 11 bases in between. CDR1 KGHSH and CDR2 LQKENI come from the germline V gene. The CDR3 here is CASSPTALATDTQYF. The DNA of the CDR3 is TGTGCCAGCTCACCAACAGCACTAGCCACAGATACGCAGTATTTT. The full variable domain, with the rest looked up from reference TRBV18 and TRBJ2-3, is NAGVMQNPRHLVRRRGQEARLRCSPMKGHSHVYWYRQLPEEGLKFMVYLQKENIIDESGMPKERFSAEFPKEGPSILRIQQVVRGDSAAYFCASSPTALATDTQYFGPGTRLTVL.

This clonotype was picked up many times. The chain couples TRBV28 to TRBJ2-3; 8 bases match TRBD2. The J segment lost 0 bases and the V segment lost 5 bases, leaving 7 bases of the junction unmatched. CDR1 is MDHEN, CDR2 SYDVKM, per germline. The CDR3 has 16 residues. The CDR3, as DNA: TGTGCCAGCAGTGGTATAGCGGGACGTAGCACAGATACGCAGTATTTT. Amino acids: CASSGIAGRSTDTQYF.